This TCR beta chain was sequenced in a study of blood T cell repertoires in COVID-19. Background on the study: Donors in the United States, Italy and Spain gave samples during acute or convalescent COVID-19.

In the authors' workflow: Amplifying reference gene primers gave estimates of nucleated cell counts. Generated by immunoSEQ multiplex PCR, the TCRdb table keeps only in-frame clones and is missing some. The V and J calls and the clone size are those of that table, but D and trimming were determined from the DNA. The table shows roughly 40,000 clones, with about 82% occurring only once. The germline gives CDR1 SGHNT, CDR2 YENEEA. V lost 1 base and J lost 1; bases outside the gene matches: 3. This CDR3 comprises 15 residues. The V gene is TRBV11-3, the J gene TRBJ1-1; TRBD1 matches 7 bases. Sequencing used peripheral blood. The TCR was taken from a man between 65 and 79 years old with acute or convalescent COVID-19. The CDR3 is CASSLGQGGNTEAFF. The CDR3 coding sequence is TGTGCCAGCAGCTTAGGACAGGGAGGGAACACTGAAGCTTTCTTT.